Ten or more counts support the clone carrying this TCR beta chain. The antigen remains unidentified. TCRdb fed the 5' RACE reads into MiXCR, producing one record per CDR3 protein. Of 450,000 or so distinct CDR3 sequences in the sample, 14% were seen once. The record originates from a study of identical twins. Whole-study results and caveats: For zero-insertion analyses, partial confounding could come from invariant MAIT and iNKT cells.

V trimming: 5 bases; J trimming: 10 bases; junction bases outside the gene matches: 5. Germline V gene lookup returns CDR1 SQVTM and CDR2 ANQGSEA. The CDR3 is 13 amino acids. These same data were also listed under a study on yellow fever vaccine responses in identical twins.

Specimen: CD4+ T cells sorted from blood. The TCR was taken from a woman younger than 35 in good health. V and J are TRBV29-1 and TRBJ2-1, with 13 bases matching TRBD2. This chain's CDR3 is CSVRTSGRREQFF. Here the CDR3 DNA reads TGCAGCGTTCGGACTAGCGGGAGAAGGGAGCAGTTCTTC.